The 24 T cell receptor beta chains below were found in one sample sequenced in a study of blood T cell repertoires in COVID-19. Clones were read by immunoSEQ multiplex PCR, and TCRdb kept only the in-frame ones, dropping some. The sample gives 270,000 or so clones, about 89% of which show up once; 0.94% is in the top ten. The sample consisted of peripheral blood. The receptors were sampled from a woman in her thirties or forties who had recovered from COVID-19.

The rearrangement joins TRBV27 to TRBJ1-1; possibly TRBD1 for D (5 bases). This CDR3 has 13 amino acids. The germline V gene has CDR1 MNHEY and CDR2 SMNVEV (reference sequence). V was trimmed by 5 bases and J by 2 bases, leaving 9 bases between them. The CDR3 DNA follows: TGTGCCAGCAGTACCACAGGAAACACTGAAGCTTTCTTT. This translates into CASSTTGNTEAFF.

The chain recombines TRBV19 with TRBJ2-5; TRBD2 matches 11 bases. Germline loops: CDR1 LNHDA, CDR2 SQIVND (reference sequence). This CDR3 is 18 amino acids long. V trimming: 5 bases; J trimming: 0 bases; junction bases outside the gene matches: 11. CDR3: CASSLRAGTSGNQETQYF. CDR3 nucleotide sequence: TGTGCCAGTAGTCTCCGGGCGGGGACTAGCGGAAACCAAGAGACCCAGTACTTC.

This clone is a singleton in its sample. The chain couples TRBV27 to TRBJ2-3; 7 bases fit TRBD2. The CDR3 is made up of 14 amino acids. Per the germline V gene, CDR1 is MNHEY and CDR2 is SMNVEV (reference sequence). Unmatched junction bases numbered 8, after V lost 4 bases and J lost 7 bases. The chain's CDR3 is CASSSIGLGNTQYF. CDR3 sequence (DNA): TGTGCCAGCAGTTCCATCGGACTAGGAAATACGCAGTATTTT.

The rearrangement links TRBV19 to TRBJ2-5; the D gene is possibly TRBD1 (5 bases). The CDR3 is 15 amino acids. Trimming cost V 3 bases and J 1 base, with 12 bases left between them. Germline CDR1 and CDR2: LNHDA and SQIVND (reference sequence). The CDR3 region has the DNA TGTGCCAGTAGTATGAGGCGACAGACCCAAGAGACCCAGTACTTC. Amino acids: CASSMRRQTQETQYF.

This clone was observed a handful of times. The chain employs TRBV3-1 (or the pseudogene TRBV3-2) and TRBJ2-1; D may be TRBD1 (7 bases). The CDR3 extends over 13 amino acids. Germline V lookup: CDR1 LGHDT, CDR2 YNNKEL (reference sequence). Trimming cost V 1 base and J 9 bases, with 10 bases left between them. The CDR3 region is CASSQGQGGEQFF. DNA of the CDR3: TGTGCCAGCAGCCAAGGACAGGGAGGTGAGCAGTTCTTC.

This clone was seen only once. V is TRBV27 and J is TRBJ1-2; 7 nucleotides match TRBD1. This CDR3 region has 14 residues. Germline V gene lookup returns CDR1 MNHEY and CDR2 SMNVEV (reference sequence). V was pared by 6 bases and J by 6 bases, with 10 bases of the junction left unmatched. The CDR3, as DNA: TGTGCCAGCAGGACAGGGACTGAATTCGATGGCTACACCTTC. It specifies CASRTGTEFDGYTF.

The chain couples TRBV2 to TRBJ2-2, with 7 nucleotides matching TRBD1. V lost 7 bases, J lost 4 bases, and 9 bases stayed unmatched. The germline gives CDR1 SNHLY, CDR2 FYNNEI. This CDR3 contains 15 residues. Here the CDR3 reads CASKTGVFVTGELFF. CDR3 in DNA: TGTGCCAGCAAAACAGGGGTTTTTGTCACCGGGGAGCTGTTTTTT.

This chain connects TRBV24-1 to TRBJ1-5; a weak D match, TRBD1 (6 bases). V was clipped by 12 bases and J by 0 bases, with 17 bases between them. The CDR3 totals 15 residues. The germline V gene has CDR1 KGHDR and CDR2 SFDVKD. For the CDR3, the DNA is TGTGCCGTCCCACCGATGACAGGTAGCAATCAGCCCCAGCATTTT. Its translation: CAVPPMTGSNQPQHF.

This chain joins TRBV7-6 and TRBJ2-3; TRBD2 matches 9 bases. V dropped 3 bases and J dropped 2; count of bases not matched to a gene: 9. The CDR3 runs to 17 residues. From germline, CDR1 is SGHVS and CDR2 FNYEAQ. This CDR3 is CASSLRAGGQNTDTQYF. As DNA, the CDR3 is TGTGCCAGCAGCTTGCGAGCGGGGGGACAGAACACAGATACGCAGTATTTT.

In regard to this clone: An end of the junction does not agree with germline; a read error may underlie this. This chain links TRBV11-2 with TRBJ1-5, with a weak D call TRBD1 (5 bases). The V gene's germline CDR1 is SGHAT and CDR2 FQNNGV. The CDR3 runs 16 residues. The CDR3 DNA reads TGTGCCAGCAGCTTAGGTCTGACAGCCCCCAATCAGCTCCAGCATTTT. Translated: CASSLGLTAPNQLQHF.

The chain couples TRBV27 to TRBJ2-2; TRBD1 is a possible D gene (6 bases). Germline assignment: CDR1 MNHEY and CDR2 SMNVEV (reference sequence). This CDR3 is 12 amino acids long. V shed 5 bases and J shed 8 bases, with 9 bases lying between them. CDR3 in amino acids: CASSTDSGELFF. The DNA of the CDR3 is TGTGCCAGCAGTACGGACAGTGGGGAGCTGTTTTTT.

This clone was observed once. The genes are TRBV6-4 and TRBJ2-1; tentatively, D is TRBD2 (7 bases). This CDR3 is 13 amino acids long. V was trimmed by 4 bases and J by 12 bases, leaving 16 bases between them. In germline, CDR1 is MRHNA, CDR2 SNTAGT. The CDR3 spells CASSVGLGGGQFF. The CDR3 DNA reads as TGTGCCAGCAGTGTCGGACTAGGGGGTGGGCAGTTCTTC.

In this sample, this clone turned up a few times. The chain couples TRBV7-2 to TRBJ2-1; TRBD2 agrees at 8 bases. CDR3 size: 14 residues. The trim removed 3 bases at V and 7 bases at J, leaving 5 bases unmatched. Germline V gives CDR1 SGHTA, CDR2 FQGNSA. The CDR3, as DNA: TGTGCCAGCAGCTTGGGGACTAGTCGGAATGAGCAGTTCTTC. As protein: CASSLGTSRNEQFF.

The chain couples TRBV13 to TRBJ2-7, with 8 positions matching TRBD2. This CDR3 is 14 amino acids long. V shed 0 bases and J 4 bases; nucleotides not matched to a gene: 2. The germline V gene encodes CDR1 PRHDT and CDR2 FYEKMQ (reference sequence). The CDR3 here is CASSLGASGYEQYF. The CDR3 region has the DNA TGTGCCAGCAGCTTAGGAGCTAGCGGGTACGAGCAGTACTTC.

This clone was detected once. The rearrangement uses TRBV4-2 and TRBJ2-7; unclear D gene. The CDR3 length is 15 residues. Germline V lookup: CDR1 LGHNA, CDR2 YNFKEQ. V dropped 1 base and J dropped 2 bases, with 12 bases sitting between them. As DNA, the CDR3 is TGTGCCAGCAGCCAAGTTCCAGGTTTCCCCTACGAGCAGTACTTC. Translation: CASSQVPGFPYEQYF.

This chain links TRBV18 with TRBJ1-2; possibly TRBD1 for D (6 bases). CDR1 KGHSH and CDR2 LQKENI come from the germline V gene. With 2 bases removed from V and 2 bases from J, the gap between germline ends came to 15 bases. The CDR3 sequence is 16 residues long. DNA of the CDR3: TGTGCCAGCTCACCAGAAGGTGGGGGACACAACTATGGCTACACCTTC. Translating gives CASSPEGGGHNYGYTF.

The table lists this clone with a count of one. This chain joins TRBV12-2 and TRBJ2-7; the table gives TRBD2 as D, unverified against the DNA. TRBV12-2 corresponds to a pseudogene. The CDR3 loop spans 13 amino acids. The CDR3, as DNA: TGTGCAAGTCTCCCGGAGGCCTCCTACGAGCAGTACTTC. This gives the protein CASLPEASYEQYF.

The chain uses TRBV27 and TRBJ2-1; 7 bases are a match to TRBD2. CDR3 length equals 14 residues. V lost 4 bases, J lost 8 bases, and 8 bases stayed unmatched. The germline gives CDR1 MNHEY, CDR2 SMNVEV (reference sequence). This CDR3 reads CASSSSASGHEQFF. The CDR3 coding sequence is TGTGCCAGCAGTTCATCGGCTAGCGGCCATGAGCAGTTCTTC.

The rearrangement links TRBV19 to TRBJ1-1, with D possibly TRBD1 on 5 matching bases. Germline V gives CDR1 LNHDA, CDR2 SQIVND (reference sequence). This CDR3 spans 13 amino acids. V was shortened by 4 bases and J by 5 bases, with 11 bases between the two germline ends. The CDR3 sequence: CASSTRTPTEAFF. The CDR3 DNA reads as TGTGCCAGTAGTACCCGGACACCTACTGAAGCTTTCTTT.

The rearrangement links TRBV10-3 to TRBJ2-7, with 8 bases that match TRBD2. The J segment lost 7 bases and the V segment lost 5 bases, leaving 7 bases of the junction unmatched. Germline loops: CDR1 ENHRY, CDR2 SYGVKD. There are 13 residues in the CDR3. The CDR3 spells CAISLAGGGEQYF. For the CDR3, the DNA is TGTGCCATCAGTCTTGCGGGAGGTGGTGAGCAGTACTTC.

This sequence joins TRBV7-8 and TRBJ1-4; D possibly corresponds to TRBD1 (5 bases). Germline V gene data show CDR1 as SGHVS and CDR2 as FQNEAQ. The CDR3 runs to 14 residues. The germline V and J ends were trimmed by 7 bases and 7 bases, with 16 bases remaining between them. The CDR3 sequence is CASTFVPGGEKLFF. The CDR3 coding sequence is TGTGCCAGCACCTTTGTCCCCGGGGGTGAAAAACTGTTTTTT.

This clone was picked up one time. The J gene is TRBJ2-2, the V gene TRBV5-1; 8 bases map to TRBD2. Losses at the gene ends were 2 bases for V and 2 bases for J; bases not matched to a gene: 2. CDR1 and CDR2 (germline): SGHRS, YFSETQ. This CDR3 is 15 amino acids long. The CDR3 protein is CASSFSGDNTGELFF. CDR3 DNA sequence: TGCGCCAGCAGCTTTAGCGGGGATAACACCGGGGAGCTGTTTTTT.

The chain couples TRBV12-3 or TRBV12-4 to TRBJ1-5; D is unresolved. The CDR3 runs 12 residues. V dropped 3 bases and J dropped 5 bases, with 5 bases sitting between them. The CDR3 region has the DNA TGTGCCAGCAGTTTTGCGGATCAGCCCCAGCATTTT. Residues: CASSFADQPQHF.

J is TRBJ2-3 and V is TRBV28; D gene unclear. The ends were cut back, 3 bases at V and 0 bases at J, with 10 bases in the middle. Germline CDR1 and CDR2: MDHEN and SYDVKM. CDR3 size: 15 residues. The CDR3 region has the DNA TGTGCCAGCAGTTTGGCCGAATTTAGCACAGATACGCAGTATTTT. Translated: CASSLAEFSTDTQYF.